These 7 T cell receptor beta chains originate from one sample sequenced in a study of blood T cell repertoires in COVID-19. Clones were read by immunoSEQ multiplex PCR, and TCRdb kept only the in-frame ones, dropping some. This table has fewer than 250,000 clones, roughly 85% appearing once. The sample taken for sequencing was PBMCs or T cells enriched from blood (not recorded which). All receptors derive from a man aged 25-45 years who had recovered from COVID-19.

V is TRBV5-1 and J is TRBJ2-3; the D gene is possibly TRBD1 (5 bases). Trimming left V 4 bases short and J 13 bases short, with 25 bases between. In germline, CDR1 is SGHRS, CDR2 YFSETQ. The CDR3 consists of 15 residues. CDR3 sequence (DNA): TGCGCCAGCAGCGACGGACAACCCAAAGGTCTTGTTGAGTATTTT. Residues: CASSDGQPKGLVEYF.

This sequence joins TRBV30 and TRBJ1-4; D might be TRBD1 (6 bases). V was shortened by 5 bases and J by 8 bases, with 15 bases between the two germline ends. The CDR3 covers 13 residues. The germline gives CDR1 GTSNPN, CDR2 SVGIG (reference sequence). The CDR3, as DNA: TGTGCCTGGGCTAGACAGGAGAACGAAAAACTGTTTTTT. Translation: CAWARQENEKLFF.

The V gene is TRBV27, the J gene TRBJ2-2; 11 positions match TRBD2. From germline, CDR1 is MNHEY and CDR2 SMNVEV (reference sequence). After removal of 0 bases from V and 6 bases from J, the junction contained 9 bases not matched to a gene. The CDR3 contains 18 residues. The CDR3 nucleotides read TGTGCCAGCAGTTTATCCGGGACTAGCGGCGGCAAGGCCGGGGAGCTGTTTTTT. Encoded protein: CASSLSGTSGGKAGELFF.

The rearrangement joins TRBV23-1 to TRBJ1-6; 8 nucleotides line up with TRBD1. TRBV23-1 is marked as an open reading frame, function uncertain. There are 20 residues in the CDR3. V gave up 9 bases and J gave up 5 bases; unmatched junction bases: 24. The CDR3 region has the DNA TGCGCCAGGCCTGCCGTACAGGGACAGGTTATGGGGATTAATAATTCACCCCTCCACTTT. It translates to CARPAVQGQVMGINNSPLHF.

This clone was observed a single time. The V gene is TRBV10-3, the J gene TRBJ2-7, with D perhaps TRBD2 (7 bases). The CDR3 sequence is 18 residues long. Germline CDR1 ENHRY, CDR2 SYGVKD. V was trimmed by 5 bases and J by 3 bases, leaving 26 bases between them. CDR3 nucleotide sequence: TGTGCCATCAGTTCACCAAGGGGCGTCGGGGGGCCTGTCTACGAGCAGTACTTC. Translating gives CAISSPRGVGGPVYEQYF.

V is TRBV28 and J is TRBJ2-7; 8 bases line up with TRBD1. Germline lookup yields CDR1 MDHEN and CDR2 SYDVKM. The trim removed 7 bases at V and 5 bases at J, leaving 4 bases unmatched. The CDR3 length is 12 residues. CDR3 in amino acids: CASTQGANEQYF. The CDR3 region has the DNA TGTGCCAGCACCCAGGGGGCGAACGAGCAGTACTTC.

V is TRBV30 and J is TRBJ1-4; TRBD1 matches at 11 bases. With V trimmed by 3 bases and J by 9 bases, 12 bases remained unmatched. Germline V gene sequence: CDR1 GTSNPN, CDR2 SVGIG (reference sequence). This CDR3 spans 16 amino acids. CDR3 sequence reads: CAWSSLDGQGAKKLFF. In DNA, the CDR3 is TGTGCCTGGAGCTCCCTCGATGGACAGGGGGCGAAAAAACTGTTTTTT.